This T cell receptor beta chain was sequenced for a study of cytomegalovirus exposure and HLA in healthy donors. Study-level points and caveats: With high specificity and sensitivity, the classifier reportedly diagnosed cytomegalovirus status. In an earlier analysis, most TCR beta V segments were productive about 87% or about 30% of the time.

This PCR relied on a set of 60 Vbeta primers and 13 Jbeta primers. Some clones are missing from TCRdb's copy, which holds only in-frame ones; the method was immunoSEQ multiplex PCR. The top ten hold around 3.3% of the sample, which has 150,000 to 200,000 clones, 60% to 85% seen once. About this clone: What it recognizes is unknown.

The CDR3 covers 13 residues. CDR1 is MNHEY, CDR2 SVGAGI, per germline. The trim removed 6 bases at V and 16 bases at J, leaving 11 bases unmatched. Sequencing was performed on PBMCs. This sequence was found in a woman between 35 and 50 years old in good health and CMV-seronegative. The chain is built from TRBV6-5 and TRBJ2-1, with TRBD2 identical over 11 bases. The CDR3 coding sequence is TGTGCCAGCAGGACCCTAGCGGGGGGCTTTCTATTCTTC. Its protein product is CASRTLAGGFLFF.